Listed here are 28 T cell receptor beta chains from one sample, sequenced in a study of blood T cell repertoires in COVID-19. Method: immunoSEQ multiplex PCR; TCRdb's copy keeps in-frame clones and lacks some. The sample gives about 190,000 clones, about 85% of which show up once; under 2.5% is in the top ten. The sequenced sample was peripheral blood. The receptors derive from a man between 65 and 85 years old with active or convalescent COVID-19.

This rearrangement joins TRBV19 to TRBJ2-7; the match to TRBD2 covers 9 bases. The J segment lost 5 bases and the V segment lost 7 bases, leaving 12 bases of the junction unmatched. The CDR3 spans 15 residues. Germline-derived CDR1 and CDR2 are LNHDA and SQIVND (reference sequence). The CDR3 sequence: CASNPSGKKVDEQYF. For the CDR3, the DNA is TGTGCCAGTAACCCTAGCGGGAAGAAGGTTGACGAGCAGTACTTC.

This clone was seen a few times. The chain has TRBV3-1 (or the pseudogene TRBV3-2) and TRBJ1-5; D call uncertain. The ends were cut back, 4 bases at V and 6 bases at J, with 4 bases in the middle. This CDR3 region has 11 residues. Per germline, CDR1 LGHDT and CDR2 YNNKEL (reference sequence). CDR3 sequence: CASSPLQPQHF. The CDR3, as DNA: TGTGCCAGCAGCCCCCTTCAGCCCCAGCATTTT.

V and J are TRBV2 and TRBJ2-7, with D maybe TRBD1 (6 bases). Germline values: CDR1 SNHLY, CDR2 FYNNEI. V dropped 7 bases and J dropped 0 bases, with 16 bases sitting between them. The CDR3 has 15 residues. The CDR3 sequence is CASNDRPPTSYEQYF. For the CDR3, the DNA is TGTGCCAGCAATGACAGGCCCCCCACCTCCTACGAGCAGTACTTC. Combining the CDR3 with reference TRBV2 and TRBJ2-7 gives the whole variable domain EPEVTQTPSHQVTQMGQEVILRCVPISNHLYFYWYRQILGQKVEFLVSFYNNEISEKSEIFDDQFSVERPDGSNFTLKIRSTKLEDSAMYFCASNDRPPTSYEQYFGPGTRLTVT.

This clone was picked up a small number of times. The rearrangement uses TRBV5-1 and TRBJ2-7; 7 nucleotides match TRBD1. The CDR3 is 15 amino acids. Germline values: CDR1 SGHRS, CDR2 YFSETQ. V trimming: 3 bases; J trimming: 1 base; junction bases outside the gene matches: 7. Here the CDR3 DNA reads TGCGCCAGCAGCTCGACAGGGCCTTGGTCCTACGAGCAGTACTTC. Its translation is CASSSTGPWSYEQYF. The variable domain in full, completed from reference TRBV5-1 and TRBJ2-7, reads KAGVTQTPRYLIKTRGQQVTLSCSPISGHRSVSWYQQTPGQGLQFLFEYFSETQRNKGNFPGRFSGRQFSNSRSEMNVSTLELGDSALYLCASSSTGPWSYEQYFGPGTRLTVT.

The gene calls are TRBV6-4 and TRBJ2-1, with D uncertain. This CDR3 contains 14 residues. Germline V gene lookup returns CDR1 MRHNA and CDR2 SNTAGT. Trimming left V 3 bases short and J 9 bases short, with 15 bases between. Here the CDR3 DNA reads TGTGCCAGCAGTGATTTTCCAGGTTCCGTTGAGCAGTTCTTC. Translated, it gives CASSDFPGSVEQFF.

There are a few counts of this clone. The rearrangement joins TRBV27 to TRBJ2-7; 9 bases are shared with TRBD2. The CDR3 extends over 16 amino acids. Losses at the gene ends were 5 bases for V and 0 bases for J; bases not matched to a gene: 8. The V gene's germline CDR1 is MNHEY and CDR2 SMNVEV (reference sequence). The CDR3 sequence: CASSPFSGRSSYEQYF. The DNA for the CDR3 is TGTGCCAGCAGTCCCTTCAGCGGGAGGAGCTCCTACGAGCAGTACTTC.

The rearrangement joins TRBV28 to TRBJ2-1, with no clear D. Trimming left V 2 bases short and J 4 bases short, with 18 bases between. Germline V gene lookup returns CDR1 MDHEN and CDR2 SYDVKM. CDR3 length: 17 amino acids. The CDR3 loop reads CASSLTTIAKSYNEQFF. The DNA for the CDR3 is TGTGCCAGCAGTTTAACCACAATAGCAAAGAGTTACAATGAGCAGTTCTTC.

The CDR3, as DNA: TGTGCCAGCAGCACCGGACAGCAAGAGACCCAGTACTTC. Translating gives CASSTGQQETQYF. This chain links TRBV7-8 with TRBJ2-5, with a tentative D call TRBD1 (6 bases). CDR1 is SGHVS, CDR2 FQNEAQ, per germline. This CDR3 has 13 residues. Trimming shortened V by 5 bases and J by 2 bases, and 9 bases separated the two germline ends.

This chain joins TRBV6-1 and TRBJ2-7, with 7 bases aligning to TRBD1. Trimming took 2 bases from V and 5 from J; bases not matched to a gene: 9. Germline V CDR1 and CDR2: MNHNS, SASEGT. The CDR3 length is 15 residues. The CDR3 nucleotides read TGTGCCAGCAGTGAACCTTGGAGAGGGGGCAACGAGCAGTACTTC. Protein sequence: CASSEPWRGGNEQYF.

This chain uses TRBV4-1 with TRBJ2-7; D is undetermined. Deletions cut 0 bases from V and 2 bases from J, with 11 bases between. The length of the CDR3 is 15 residues. CDR1 and CDR2 (germline): MGHRA, YSYEKL. The CDR3 here is CASSQDLGFAYEQYF. The DNA for the CDR3 is TGCGCCAGCAGCCAAGATCTAGGATTCGCCTACGAGCAGTACTTC.

This clone was counted once. This chain uses TRBV6-5 with TRBJ1-2, with no clear D. The CDR3 loop spans 13 amino acids. Trimming removed 4 bases from V and 7 bases from J, with 13 bases in between. The germline V gene has CDR1 MNHEY and CDR2 SVGAGI. For the CDR3, the DNA is TGTGCCAGCAGTTCCGCGGGTTTACCTGGCTACACCTTC. It yields the protein CASSSAGLPGYTF.

The chain uses TRBV28 and TRBJ2-1, with 8 bases that match TRBD2. The CDR3 runs to 14 residues. Germline loops: CDR1 MDHEN, CDR2 SYDVKM. CDR3 sequence reads: CASREALFYNEQFF. CDR3 nucleotide sequence: TGTGCTTCGCGGGAGGCCCTGTTCTACAATGAGCAGTTCTTC.

The V call is TRBV14, the J call TRBJ2-7, with 8 bases fitting TRBD2. This CDR3 has 18 amino acids. The junction had 12 bases not matched to a gene; V was cut back by 1 base and J by 1 base. Germline loops: CDR1 SGHDN, CDR2 FVKESK. CDR3 amino acids: CASSQVGYGAGGSYEQYF. CDR3 coding DNA: TGTGCCAGCAGCCAAGTTGGCTACGGGGCGGGAGGTTCCTACGAGCAGTACTTC.

The chain combines TRBV7-2 with TRBJ2-2, with 7 positions matching TRBD2. V was clipped by 1 base and J by 3 bases; unmatched bases: 5. The CDR3 has 16 amino acids. Germline-derived CDR1 and CDR2 are SGHTA and FQGNSA. The CDR3, as DNA: TGTGCCAGCAGCTTAGTTGCGGGGGATTACACCGGGGAGCTGTTTTTT. It codes for CASSLVAGDYTGELFF.

J is TRBJ2-7 and V is TRBV27; 9 nucleotides line up with TRBD2. Germline V gene lookup returns CDR1 MNHEY and CDR2 SMNVEV (reference sequence). With 8 bases clipped from V and 4 bases from J, the junction kept 9 bases outside the gene matches. The CDR3 loop spans 14 amino acids. CDR3 sequence: CASQGGGASYEQYF. In DNA form, the CDR3 reads TGTGCCAGCCAAGGCGGGGGGGCCTCGTACGAGCAGTACTTC.

This chain joins TRBV2 and TRBJ2-5, with D possibly being TRBD2 (7 bases). Germline loops: CDR1 SNHLY, CDR2 FYNNEI. Trimming shortened V by 3 bases and J by 5 bases, and 19 bases separated the two germline ends. The CDR3 is 16 residues long. The CDR3 spells CASSDGGARPGETQYF. The CDR3 DNA sequence: TGTGCCAGCAGTGATGGGGGGGCAAGGCCTGGGGAGACCCAGTACTTC. The complete variable domain, with remaining parts taken from reference TRBV2 and TRBJ2-5, reads EPEVTQTPSHQVTQMGQEVILRCVPISNHLYFYWYRQILGQKVEFLVSFYNNEISEKSEIFDDQFSVERPDGSNFTLKIRSTKLEDSAMYFCASSDGGARPGETQYFGPGTRLLVL.

The V call is TRBV15, the J call TRBJ2-1; 8 bases map to TRBD2. Germline V gene lookup returns CDR1 LNHNV and CDR2 YYDKDF (reference sequence). CDR3 length equals 14 residues. Losses at the gene ends were 7 bases for V and 8 bases for J; bases not matched to a gene: 10. CDR3 sequence (DNA): TGTGCCACCACCCACCAGCGGGGGCATTATGAGCAGTTCTTC. Protein product: CATTHQRGHYEQFF.

V and J are TRBV5-6 and TRBJ2-7, with TRBD1 identical over 9 bases. V shed 4 bases and J 7 bases; nucleotides not matched to a gene: 12. This CDR3 has 15 residues. CDR1 is SGHDT, CDR2 YYEEEE, per germline. The CDR3 DNA reads as TGTGCCAGCAGCGTCGACAGGGGGTCTGTGGGAGAGCAGTACTTC. Protein product: CASSVDRGSVGEQYF.

A note on this clone: Other DNA variants within this sample encode the same CDR3. This chain links TRBV19 with TRBJ1-5; 8 bases align to TRBD1. V was clipped by 6 bases and J by 2 bases; unmatched bases: 0. The CDR3 has 13 amino acids. Germline assignment: CDR1 LNHDA and CDR2 SQIVND (reference sequence). The DNA for the CDR3 is TGTGCCAGTAGGGACAGGGGCAATCAGCCCCAGCATTTT. Translation gives CASRDRGNQPQHF.

The chain joins TRBV13 to TRBJ2-5, with D possibly matching TRBD1 (6 bases). The CDR3 contains 16 residues. Trimming took 5 bases from V and 5 from J, leaving 21 bases between them. CDR1 PRHDT and CDR2 FYEKMQ come from the germline V gene (reference sequence). The CDR3 spells CASSTGFGWSGETQYF. In DNA form, the CDR3 reads TGTGCCAGCAGCACAGGGTTTGGATGGTCGGGGGAGACCCAGTACTTC.

V usage is TRBV7-8 and J usage is TRBJ2-1; the match to TRBD2 covers 7 bases. Germline assignment: CDR1 SGHVS and CDR2 FQNEAQ. V gave up 6 bases and J gave up 1 base; unmatched junction bases: 6. This CDR3 comprises 15 residues. Written as DNA, the CDR3 is TGTGCCAGCAGTGCCGGGACTATATCCTACAATGAGCAGTTCTTC. Translating it yields CASSAGTISYNEQFF.

V gene TRBV30 combines with J gene TRBJ2-2, with TRBD1 matching 9 bases. After removal of 1 base from V and 5 bases from J, the junction contained 8 bases not matched to a gene. The germline V gene has CDR1 GTSNPN and CDR2 SVGIG (reference sequence). There are 16 residues in the CDR3. CDR3: CAWSDYRGLGTGELFF. In DNA form, the CDR3 reads TGTGCCTGGAGTGATTACAGGGGGCTAGGGACCGGGGAGCTGTTTTTT.

The genes are TRBV7-2 and TRBJ1-5; 9 nucleotides match TRBD1. V trimming: 6 bases; J trimming: 4 bases; junction bases outside the gene matches: 4. The V gene's germline CDR1 is SGHTA and CDR2 FQGNSA. The CDR3 is 14 residues long. The CDR3 sequence: CASRDRGLNQPQHF. CDR3 DNA sequence: TGTGCCAGCAGGGACAGGGGACTTAATCAGCCCCAGCATTTT.

V and J are TRBV18 and TRBJ2-5; the D gene is possibly TRBD1 (5 bases). The CDR3 contains 15 residues. The germline V and J ends were trimmed by 2 bases and 2 bases, with 12 bases remaining between them. The germline CDR1 and CDR2 sequences are KGHSH and LQKENI. CDR3 bases: TGTGCCAGCTCACCAAGACAGAATTCGCAAGAGACCCAGTACTTC. Translated, it gives CASSPRQNSQETQYF.

CDR3 in DNA: TGCGCCAGCAGCCCGTCCACTAGCGGGGGGCTCCAAGAGACCCAGTACTTC. Amino acid sequence: CASSPSTSGGLQETQYF. V and J are TRBV5-1 and TRBJ2-5; 12 bases are shared with TRBD2. The germline V gene encodes CDR1 SGHRS and CDR2 YFSETQ. The CDR3 runs 17 residues. The J segment lost 1 base and the V segment lost 4 bases, leaving 8 bases of the junction unmatched. The variable domain in full, with the rest retrieved from reference TRBV5-1 and TRBJ2-5, is KAGVTQTPRYLIKTRGQQVTLSCSPISGHRSVSWYQQTPGQGLQFLFEYFSETQRNKGNFPGRFSGRQFSNSRSEMNVSTLELGDSALYLCASSPSTSGGLQETQYFGPGTRLLVL.

This clone turned up a few times. The chain uses TRBV15 and TRBJ1-3; D is uncertain. There are 13 residues in the CDR3. Trimming cost V 0 bases and J 10 bases, with 10 bases left between them. From germline, CDR1 is LNHNV and CDR2 YYDKDF (reference sequence). The CDR3 nucleotides are TGTGCCACCAGCAGAGATCCTCTTTCGACCATATATTTT. It translates to CATSRDPLSTIYF.

V is TRBV11-2 and J is TRBJ2-7; D uncertain. The germline V gene encodes CDR1 SGHAT and CDR2 FQNNGV. Trimming removed 5 bases from V and 7 bases from J, with 9 bases in between. The CDR3 has 11 residues. CDR3 bases: TGTGCCAGCAGCCTTTCCCTGGAGCAGTACTTC. Encoded protein: CASSLSLEQYF.

V usage is TRBV7-8 and J usage is TRBJ1-2, with D maybe TRBD1 (6 bases). Trimming shortened V by 4 bases and J by 5 bases, and 23 bases separated the two germline ends. The germline V gene has CDR1 SGHVS and CDR2 FQNEAQ. The CDR3 extends over 17 amino acids. The CDR3 DNA sequence: TGTGCCAGCAGCTCGCAGGGGCCCGCTCGGGCCGTATATGGCTACACCTTC. Translated, it gives CASSSQGPARAVYGYTF.